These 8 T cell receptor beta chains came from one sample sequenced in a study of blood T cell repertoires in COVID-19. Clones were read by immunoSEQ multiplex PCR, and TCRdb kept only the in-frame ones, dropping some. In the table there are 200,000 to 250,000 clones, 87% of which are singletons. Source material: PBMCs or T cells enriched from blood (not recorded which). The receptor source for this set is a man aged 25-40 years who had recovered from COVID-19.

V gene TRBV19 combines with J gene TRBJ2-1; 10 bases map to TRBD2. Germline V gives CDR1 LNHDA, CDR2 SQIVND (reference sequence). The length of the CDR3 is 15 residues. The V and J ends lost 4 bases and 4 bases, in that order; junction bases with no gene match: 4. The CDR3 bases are TGTGCCAGTAGTACCCTAGCGGGAGCTTACAATGAGCAGTTCTTC. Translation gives CASSTLAGAYNEQFF.

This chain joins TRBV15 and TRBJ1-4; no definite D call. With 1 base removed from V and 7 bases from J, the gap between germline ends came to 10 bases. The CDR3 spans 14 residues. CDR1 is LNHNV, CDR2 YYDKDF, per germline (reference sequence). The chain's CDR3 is CATSRAEETEKLFF. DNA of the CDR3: TGTGCCACCAGCAGAGCAGAGGAAACTGAAAAACTGTTTTTT. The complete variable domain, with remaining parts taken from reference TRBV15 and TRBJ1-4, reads DAMVIQNPRYQVTQFGKPVTLSCSQTLNHNVMYWYQQKSSQAPKLLFHYYDKDFNNEADTPDNFQSRRPNTSFCFLDIRSPGLGDTAMYLCATSRAEETEKLFFGSGTQLSVL.

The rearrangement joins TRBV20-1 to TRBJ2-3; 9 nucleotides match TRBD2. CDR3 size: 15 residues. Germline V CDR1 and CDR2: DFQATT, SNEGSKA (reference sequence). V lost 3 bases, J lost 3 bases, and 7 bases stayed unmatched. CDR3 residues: CSASASGTQTDTQYF. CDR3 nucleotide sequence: TGCAGTGCTAGTGCTAGCGGGACCCAGACAGATACGCAGTATTTT.

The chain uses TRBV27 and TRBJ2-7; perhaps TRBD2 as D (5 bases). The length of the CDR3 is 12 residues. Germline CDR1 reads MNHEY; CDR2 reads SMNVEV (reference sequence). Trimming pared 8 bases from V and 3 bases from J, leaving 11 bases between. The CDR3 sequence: CASGPADYEQYF. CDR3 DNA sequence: TGTGCCAGCGGGCCAGCGGACTACGAGCAGTACTTC.

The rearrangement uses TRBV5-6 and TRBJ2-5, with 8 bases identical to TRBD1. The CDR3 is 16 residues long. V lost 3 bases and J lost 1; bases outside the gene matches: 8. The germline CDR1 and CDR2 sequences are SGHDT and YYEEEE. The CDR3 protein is CASSWNIDRGQETQYF. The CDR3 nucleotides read TGTGCCAGCAGCTGGAATATCGACAGGGGCCAAGAGACCCAGTACTTC.

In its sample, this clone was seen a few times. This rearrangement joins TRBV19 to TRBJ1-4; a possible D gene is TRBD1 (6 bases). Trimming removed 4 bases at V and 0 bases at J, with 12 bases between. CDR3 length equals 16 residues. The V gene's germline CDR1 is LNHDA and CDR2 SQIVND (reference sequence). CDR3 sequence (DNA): TGTGCCAGTAGTACGACAGGCCGAGCAACTAATGAAAAACTGTTTTTT. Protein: CASSTTGRATNEKLFF.

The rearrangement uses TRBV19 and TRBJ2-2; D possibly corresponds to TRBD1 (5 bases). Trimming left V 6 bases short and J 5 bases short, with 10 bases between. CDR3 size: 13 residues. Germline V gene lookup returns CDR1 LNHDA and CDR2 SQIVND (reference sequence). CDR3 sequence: CASRPPGTGELFF. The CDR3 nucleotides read TGTGCCAGTAGGCCCCCAGGGACCGGGGAGCTGTTTTTT.

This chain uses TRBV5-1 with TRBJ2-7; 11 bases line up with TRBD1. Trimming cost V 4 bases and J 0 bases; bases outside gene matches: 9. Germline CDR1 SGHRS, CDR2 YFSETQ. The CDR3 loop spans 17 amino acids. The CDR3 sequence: CASSDGQGAIVSYEQYF. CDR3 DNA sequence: TGCGCCAGCAGCGATGGACAGGGGGCTATCGTCTCCTACGAGCAGTACTTC.